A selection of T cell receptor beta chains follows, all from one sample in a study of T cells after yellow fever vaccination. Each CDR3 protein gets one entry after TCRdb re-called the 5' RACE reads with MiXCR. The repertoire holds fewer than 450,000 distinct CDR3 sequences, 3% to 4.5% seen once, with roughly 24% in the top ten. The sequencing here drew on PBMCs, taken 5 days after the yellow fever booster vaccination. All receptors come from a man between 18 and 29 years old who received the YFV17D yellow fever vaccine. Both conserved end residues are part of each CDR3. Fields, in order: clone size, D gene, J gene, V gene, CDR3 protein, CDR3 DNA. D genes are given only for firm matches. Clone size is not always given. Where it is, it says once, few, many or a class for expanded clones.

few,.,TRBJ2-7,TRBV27,CASSSRTTLVEQYF,TGTGCCAGCAGTTCCCGGACTACCCTCGTGGAGCAGTACTTC
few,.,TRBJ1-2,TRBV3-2,CASSPRKQGRDYGYTF,TGTGCCAGCAGCCCGCGTAAACAGGGTAGGGACTATGGCTACACCTTC
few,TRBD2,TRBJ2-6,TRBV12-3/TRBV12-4,CASSSTLAVPISSGANVLTF,TGTGCCAGCAGTTCAACTCTAGCGGTCCCGATTAGCTCTGGGGCCAACGTCCTGACTTTC
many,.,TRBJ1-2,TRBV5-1,CASSLPGQVNYGYTF,TGCGCCAGCAGCCTCCCGGGACAAGTTAACTATGGCTACACCTTC
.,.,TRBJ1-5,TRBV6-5,CASKRDGEPSNQPQHF,TGTGCCAGCAAACGGGACGGTGAGCCTAGCAATCAGCCCCAGCATTTT
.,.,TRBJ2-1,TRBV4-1,CASSQDRTLPRDEQFF,TGCGCCAGCAGCCAAGATAGGACCCTCCCGAGGGATGAGCAGTTCTTC
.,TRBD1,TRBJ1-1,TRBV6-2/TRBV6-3,CASGGTGTGNTEAFF,TGTGCCAGCGGGGGGACAGGGACGGGGAACACTGAAGCTTTCTTT
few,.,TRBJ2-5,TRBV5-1,CASTDGQGRSETQYF,TGCGCCAGCACTGACGGGCAGGGGCGATCCGAGACCCAGTACTTC
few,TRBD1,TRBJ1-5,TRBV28,CASRHRDRVRSGNQPQHF,TGTGCCAGCAGACACCGGGACAGGGTAAGAAGCGGCAATCAGCCCCAGCATTTT
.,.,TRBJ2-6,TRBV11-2,CASSLVPVRRGANVLTF,TGTGCCAGCAGCTTAGTTCCGGTCCGGAGGGGGGCCAACGTCCTGACTTTC
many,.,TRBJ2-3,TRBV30,CAWSKGMGTDTQYF,TGTGCCTGGAGCAAGGGCATGGGCACAGATACGCAGTATTTT
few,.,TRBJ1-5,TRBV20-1,CSARKRTDSNQPQHF,TGCAGTGCTAGAAAGCGGACAGATAGCAATCAGCCCCAGCATTTT
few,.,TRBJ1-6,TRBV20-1,CSAEGSPSDSPLHF,TGCAGTGCTGAAGGGTCCCCTAGCGATTCACCCCTCCACTTT
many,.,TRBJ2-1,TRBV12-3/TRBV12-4,CASSAPLRGEDRNEQFF,TGTGCCAGCAGTGCTCCACTTAGGGGGGAGGACCGAAATGAGCAGTTCTTC
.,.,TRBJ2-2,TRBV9,CASSVGGAGTGELFF,TGTGCCAGCAGCGTAGGGGGGGCCGGGACCGGGGAGCTGTTTTTT
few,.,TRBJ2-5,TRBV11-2,CASRSWGAGETQYF,TGTGCCAGCAGGTCCTGGGGGGCGGGTGAGACCCAGTACTTC
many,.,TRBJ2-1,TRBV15,CATSRTGTFIGEQFF,TGTGCCACCAGCAGGACCGGGACGTTCATCGGGGAGCAGTTCTTC
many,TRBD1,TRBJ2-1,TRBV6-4,CASSDRDSSYNEQFF,TGTGCCAGCAGTGACCGGGACAGTTCTTACAATGAGCAGTTCTTC
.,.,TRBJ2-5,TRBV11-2,CASSLGGGPSETQYF,TGTGCCAGCAGCTTGGGTGGCGGACCCTCAGAGACCCAGTACTTC
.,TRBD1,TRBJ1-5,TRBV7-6,CASSSSLAGGSYSNQPQHF,TGTGCCAGCAGCTCCTCCCTGGCAGGGGGATCATATAGCAATCAGCCCCAGCATTTT
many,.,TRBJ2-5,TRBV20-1,CSARDLWRGVQETQYF,TGCAGTGCTAGAGATCTCTGGCGGGGAGTTCAAGAGACCCAGTACTTC
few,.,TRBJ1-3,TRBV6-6,CASSYLGDSGNTIYF,TGTGCCAGCAGTTACTTGGGAGACTCTGGAAACACCATATATTTT
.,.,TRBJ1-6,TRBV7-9,CASSLGTYNSPLHF,TGTGCCAGCAGCTTGGGGACCTATAATTCACCCCTCCACTTT